Below are 26 T cell receptor beta chains sequenced from a single sample in a study of breast tumors, draining lymph nodes, adjacent tissues. Samples came from axillary lymph nodes draining the breast cancer. TCRdb called the multiplex PCR reads again in MiXCR, with one record for every CDR3 protein. Counted here are about 140,000 distinct CDR3 sequences, under 25% occurring once; the ten biggest clones make up roughly 2.5%. Sequences were obtained from axillary lymph node tissue. Source of these receptors: a female donor with breast cancer. Some clones in this sample may be carry-over from other donors' samples.

Worth noting for this clonotype: A much more abundant neighbour one base away suggests this may be a read error. The chain is built from TRBV12-3 or TRBV12-4 and TRBJ2-5; possible D gene TRBD2, 6 bases. V was trimmed by 8 bases and J by 1 base, leaving 14 bases between them. The CDR3 extends over 14 amino acids. CDR3 DNA: TGTGCCAGCGGTGCCTCTAGCGTCCAAGAGACCCAGTACTTC. Encoded protein: CASGASSVQETQYF.

This rearrangement joins TRBV28 to TRBJ2-5; unclear D gene. CDR1 is MDHEN and CDR2 is SYDVKM in the germline V gene. The CDR3 consists of 14 residues. V was clipped by 2 bases and J by 1 base, with 8 bases between them. CDR3 region: CASSLSQVQETQYF. The CDR3 coding sequence is TGTGCCAGCAGTTTAAGCCAGGTCCAAGAGACCCAGTACTTC.

This clonotype appeared many times. The V gene is TRBV12-3 or TRBV12-4, the J gene TRBJ2-2; the match to TRBD2 covers 7 bases. This CDR3 has 15 amino acids. Losses at the gene ends were 9 bases for V and 2 bases for J; bases not matched to a gene: 9. DNA of the CDR3: TGTGCCAGTAGGGAGGGATGGGCAAACACCGGGGAGCTGTTTTTT. The encoded protein is CASREGWANTGELFF.

There are many counts of this clonotype. The chain combines TRBV30 with TRBJ2-7, with TRBD2 as a possible D gene (6 bases). V lost 5 bases to trimming and J lost 9 bases, with 20 bases between them. This CDR3 contains 13 residues. Germline values: CDR1 GTSNPN, CDR2 SVGIG (reference sequence). CDR3 DNA sequence: TGTGCCTGGGGGTTGGGGGGATCCGGGGTGCAGTACTTC. Protein product: CAWGLGGSGVQYF.

This clonotype was seen many times. CDR3 in amino acids: CASSVGAVRTDTQYF. The CDR3 DNA reads as TGTGCCAGCAGCGTAGGGGCCGTCCGCACAGATACGCAGTATTTT. V usage is TRBV9 and J usage is TRBJ2-3; D is unclear. CDR1 is SGDLS and CDR2 is YYNGEE in the germline V gene. The CDR3 totals 15 residues. The V end was cut by 0 bases, the J end by 1 base, with 9 bases between. The full variable domain, rest sourced from reference TRBV9 and TRBJ2-3, is DSGVTQTPKHLITATGQRVTLRCSPRSGDLSVYWYQQSLDQGLQFLIQYYNGEERAKGNILERFSAQQFPDLHSELNLSSLELGDSALYFCASSVGAVRTDTQYFGPGTRLTVL.

Details on this clonotype: In this CDR3 the conserved last residue, phenylalanine or tryptophan, is missing, so a read error is likely. This chain connects TRBV30 to TRBJ1-2; no firm D call. The CDR3 totals 13 residues. V shed 0 bases and J shed 7 bases, with 12 bases lying between them. From germline, CDR1 is GTSNPN and CDR2 SVGIG (reference sequence). CDR3 nucleotide sequence: TGTGCCTGGAGTGTAATCTCGCAGACTGGCTACACCCTC. This sequence encodes CAWSVISQTGYTL.

This clonotype came up many times. The gene calls are TRBV28 and TRBJ2-3, with TRBD1 matching over 7 bases. Trimming cost V 2 bases and J 1 base; bases outside gene matches: 6. The germline V gene has CDR1 MDHEN and CDR2 SYDVKM. The length of the CDR3 is 16 residues. CDR3 in amino acids: CASSLEEGAGTDTQYF. The DNA for the CDR3 is TGTGCCAGCAGTTTAGAAGAGGGGGCCGGCACAGATACGCAGTATTTT. The full variable domain, rest sourced from reference TRBV28 and TRBJ2-3, is DVKVTQSSRYLVKRTGEKVFLECVQDMDHENMFWYRQDPGLGLRLIYFSYDVKMKEKGDIPEGYSVSREKKERFSLILESASTNQTSMYLCASSLEEGAGTDTQYFGPGTRLTVL.

With respect to this clonotype: Its ends do not fully match the called genes, so a read error is possible. The chain carries TRBV6-5 and TRBJ2-2; 7 bases line up with TRBD1. CDR3 length: 16 amino acids. Germline CDR1 and CDR2: MNHEY and SVGAGI. This CDR3 reads CASSLSQGVSTGEPFF. In DNA form, the CDR3 reads TGTGCCAGCAGTTTGAGTCAGGGGGTTAGCACCGGGGAGCCGTTTTTT.

This clonotype was counted ten times or more. CDR3 nucleotide sequence: TGCAGTGCACAGGACAGATCCTACGAGCAGTACTTC. Protein: CSAQDRSYEQYF. The chain carries TRBV20-1 and TRBJ2-7; weak D call: TRBD1 (6 bases). Germline CDR1 DFQATT, CDR2 SNEGSKA (reference sequence). The V and J ends lost 6 bases and 1 base respectively, with 10 bases between them. This CDR3 is 12 amino acids long.

In its sample, this clonotype was seen many times. The V call is TRBV7-3, the J call TRBJ2-5, with TRBD2 as a possible D gene (6 bases). Deletions cut 0 bases from V and 5 bases from J, with 16 bases between. Per germline, CDR1 SGHTA and CDR2 FQGTGA. This CDR3 spans 16 amino acids. The CDR3 reads CASSLTGGTAPETQYF. In DNA form, the CDR3 reads TGTGCCAGCAGCTTAACGGGCGGGACGGCCCCGGAGACCCAGTACTTC. Full variable domain (missing parts from reference TRBV7-3 and TRBJ2-5): GAGVSQTPSNKVTEKGKYVELRCDPISGHTALYWYRQSLGQGPEFLIYFQGTGAADDSGLPNDRFFAVRPEGSVSTLKIQRTERGDSAVYLCASSLTGGTAPETQYFGPGTRLLVL.

The V call is TRBV6-5, the J call TRBJ2-5, with D possibly called TRBD1 or TRBD2 (5 bases each). CDR3 length: 13 amino acids. CDR1 is MNHEY, CDR2 SVGAGI, per germline. V was cut by 2 bases and J by 5 bases, with 9 bases left in between. Written as DNA, the CDR3 is TGTGCCAGCAGTTACCGAGGGGCGGAGACCCAGTACTTC. This sequence encodes CASSYRGAETQYF.

In the case of this clonotype: Compared with germline, one end of the junction differs, possibly owing to a read error. The gene calls are TRBV28 and TRBJ1-5, with 8 positions matching TRBD1. The CDR3 totals 16 residues. CDR1 and CDR2 from the germline V gene are MDHEN and SYDVKM. CDR3: CAGSLPQGAHSQPQHF. The CDR3, as DNA: TGTGCCGGCAGTTTACCCCAGGGGGCGCATAGTCAGCCCCAGCATTTT. Looking up the rest from reference TRBV28 and TRBJ1-5 gives the full variable domain: DVKVTQSSRYLVKRTGEKVFLECVQDMDHENMFWYRQDPGLGLRLIYFSYDVKMKEKGDIPEGYSVSREKKERFSLILESASTNQTSMYLCAGSLPQGAHSQPQHFGDGTRLSIL.

This clonotype was observed at least ten times. The rearrangement links TRBV19 to TRBJ2-1; 8 positions match TRBD2. From germline, CDR1 is LNHDA and CDR2 SQIVND (reference sequence). Losses at the gene ends were 4 bases for V and 13 bases for J; bases not matched to a gene: 12. CDR3 length: 14 amino acids. The DNA of the CDR3 is TGTGCCAGTAGTACCTTCCGCGGAGCGGGAGAACAGTTCTTC. It codes for CASSTFRGAGEQFF.

This clonotype was detected many times. The gene calls are TRBV12-3 or TRBV12-4 and TRBJ2-5; no reliable D call. Between the trimmed V and J ends, which lost 4 bases and 7 bases, there was a span of 10 bases. The CDR3 has 12 residues. The CDR3 DNA is TGTGCCAGCAGTTCCGCTCTACGGACCCAGTACTTC. This encodes CASSSALRTQYF.

This clonotype was counted ten times or more. This chain uses TRBV7-9 with TRBJ2-2, with TRBD2 matching over 11 bases. V shed 5 bases and J 2 bases; nucleotides not matched to a gene: 4. Germline V CDR1 and CDR2: SEHNR, FQNEAQ (reference sequence). The CDR3 consists of 16 residues. CDR3 in DNA: TGTGCCAGCAGCCACGGGACTAGCGGCAACACCGGGGAGCTGTTTTTT. Protein product: CASSHGTSGNTGELFF. The full variable domain, rest sourced from reference TRBV7-9 and TRBJ2-2, is DTGVSQNPRHKITKRGQNVTFRCDPISEHNRLYWYRQTLGQGPEFLTYFQNEAQLEKSRLLSDRFSAERPKGSFSTLEIQRTEQGDSAMYLCASSHGTSGNTGELFFGEGSRLTVL.

Many counts were recorded for this clonotype. J is TRBJ2-3 and V is TRBV2, with TRBD1 matching 7 bases. CDR1 and CDR2 (germline): SNHLY, FYNNEI. Trimming removed 6 bases from V and 1 base from J; junction bases left unmatched: 10. The CDR3 is 16 residues long. CDR3 amino acids: CASRYGQAYRTDTQYF. The CDR3, as DNA: TGTGCCAGCAGATATGGACAGGCCTACCGCACAGATACGCAGTATTTT. Full variable domain (outside the CDR3, taken from reference TRBV2 and TRBJ2-3): EPEVTQTPSHQVTQMGQEVILRCVPISNHLYFYWYRQILGQKVEFLVSFYNNEISEKSEIFDDQFSVERPDGSNFTLKIRSTKLEDSAMYFCASRYGQAYRTDTQYFGPGTRLTVL.

As regards this clonotype: Mismatch with germline at one junction end may stem from a read error. J is TRBJ2-1 and V is TRBV9, with D possibly matching TRBD1 (5 bases). Germline CDR1 reads SGDLS; CDR2 reads YYNGEE. The CDR3 spans 16 residues. CDR3 in amino acids: CASSVGDRGSHNEQFF. CDR3 sequence (DNA): TGTGCCAGCAGCGTAGGGGATAGGGGCTCCCACAATGAGCAGTTCTTC.

V and J are TRBV4-1 and TRBJ1-3; 9 bases map to TRBD1. The CDR3 contains 15 residues. The germline V gene has CDR1 MGHRA and CDR2 YSYEKL. The trim removed 4 bases at V and 4 bases at J, leaving 5 bases unmatched. The CDR3 DNA is TGCGCCAGCAGCCTCGGGACAGGGAAAGGAAACACCATATATTTT. Translated: CASSLGTGKGNTIYF.

Turning to this clonotype: Since a much larger clone is just one base distant, this may be a read error. The CDR3 carries no conserved terminal phenylalanine or tryptophan, so it likely arises from a read error. The chain has TRBV2 and TRBJ1-5, with unresolved D. The CDR3 runs 13 residues. Deletions cut 7 bases from V and 1 base from J, with 8 bases between. Germline loops: CDR1 SNHLY, CDR2 FYNNEI. CDR3 in amino acids: CASKQYSNQPQHL. CDR3 sequence (DNA): TGTGCCAGCAAGCAGTACAGCAATCAGCCCCAGCATCTT.

Many counts were recorded for this clonotype. The chain employs TRBV30 and TRBJ2-3; D might be TRBD2 (6 bases). Per the germline V gene, CDR1 is GTSNPN and CDR2 is SVGIG (reference sequence). This CDR3 has 10 residues. Trimming shortened V by 6 bases and J by 8 bases, and 9 bases separated the two germline ends. The CDR3: CACGGGTQYF. The CDR3 nucleotides are TGTGCCTGCGGGGGAGGTACGCAGTATTTT.

This clonotype was recorded at least ten times. The chain uses TRBV5-1 and TRBJ2-7, with a tentative D call TRBD1 (5 bases). This CDR3 is built from 15 residues. Germline lookup yields CDR1 SGHRS and CDR2 YFSETQ. Trimming left V 2 bases short and J 4 bases short, with 16 bases between. For the CDR3, the DNA is TGCGCCAGCAGCTTCGAAGGAACAGGTCCATACGAGCAGTACTTC. This gives the protein CASSFEGTGPYEQYF.

This clonotype was observed many times. The V gene is TRBV29-1, the J gene TRBJ2-7, with a possible D match to TRBD2 (6 bases). CDR1 and CDR2 from the germline V gene are SQVTM and ANQGSEA. The CDR3 is made up of 12 amino acids. The ends were cut back, 4 bases at V and 1 base at J, with 8 bases in the middle. This CDR3 reads CSVGDWSYEQYF. The CDR3 coding sequence is TGCAGCGTTGGGGACTGGTCCTACGAGCAGTACTTC.

The V call is TRBV5-4, the J call TRBJ2-3; 7 nucleotides align to TRBD2. V shed 0 bases and J 2 bases; nucleotides not matched to a gene: 9. CDR1 SGHNT and CDR2 YYREEE come from the germline V gene (reference sequence). This CDR3 contains 17 residues. CDR3 loop: CASSLGGASGPTDTQYF. DNA for the CDR3: TGTGCCAGCAGCTTGGGGGGAGCTAGCGGACCCACAGATACGCAGTATTTT. The variable domain in full, with the rest retrieved from reference TRBV5-4 and TRBJ2-3, is ETGVTQSPTHLIKTRGQQVTLRCSSQSGHNTVSWYQQALGQGPQFIFQYYREEENGRGNFPPRFSGLQFPNYSSELNVNALELDDSALYLCASSLGGASGPTDTQYFGPGTRLTVL.

The chain has TRBV30 and TRBJ1-4; D perhaps matches TRBD1 (5 bases). The CDR3 contains 14 residues. Trimming cost V 4 bases and J 2 bases, with 11 bases left between them. Germline V lookup: CDR1 GTSNPN, CDR2 SVGIG (reference sequence). The CDR3 is CAWMGDGTNEKLFF. CDR3 nucleotide sequence: TGTGCCTGGATGGGGGACGGGACTAATGAAAAACTGTTTTTT. The variable domain in full, with the rest retrieved from reference TRBV30 and TRBJ1-4, is SQTIHQWPATLVQPVGSPLSLECTVEGTSNPNLYWYRQAAGRGLQLLFYSVGIGQISSEVPQNLSASRPQDRQFILSSKKLLLSDSGFYLCAWMGDGTNEKLFFGSGTQLSVL.

This clonotype was counted at least ten times. The gene calls are TRBV25-1 and TRBJ2-7, with TRBD1 identical over 11 bases. J lost 7 bases, V lost 4 bases, and 9 bases had no gene match. Germline V gene data show CDR1 as MGHDK and CDR2 as SYGVNS. The CDR3 runs to 15 residues. The CDR3 DNA reads as TGTGCCAGCAGTGCATACGGACAGGGGGCATGGGAGCAGTACTTC. Translation: CASSAYGQGAWEQYF.

On this clonotype: This may stem from a read error, because a much larger clone lies one nucleotide away. The V call is TRBV3-1, the J call TRBJ2-7; a possible D gene is TRBD2 (7 bases). There are 16 residues in the CDR3. The germline gives CDR1 LGHDT, CDR2 YNNKEL (reference sequence). V shed 4 bases and J shed 8 bases, with 24 bases lying between them. In DNA form, the CDR3 reads TGTGCCAGCAGCCTGTACTCGGGGGGCGCAATCTCCAAGCAGTACTTC. Its protein product is CASSLYSGGAISKQYF.